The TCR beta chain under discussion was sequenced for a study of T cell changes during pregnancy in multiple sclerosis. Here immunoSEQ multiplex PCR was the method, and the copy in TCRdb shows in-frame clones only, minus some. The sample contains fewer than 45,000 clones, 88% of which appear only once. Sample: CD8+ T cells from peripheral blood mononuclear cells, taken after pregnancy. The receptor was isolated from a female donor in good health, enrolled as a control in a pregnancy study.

CDR3 DNA: TGTGCCAGCAGCTCGACTAGCGGGGGGGCAGAGGAGCAGTTCTTC. This gives the protein CASSSTSGGAEEQFF. The chain carries TRBV11-2 and TRBJ2-1, with 14 bases aligning to TRBD2. The CDR3 is 15 residues long. Germline CDR1 reads SGHAT; CDR2 reads FQNNGV. V lost 4 bases to trimming and J lost 10 bases; unmatched junction nucleotides: 6.